Sequencing of this T cell receptor beta chain was carried out in a study of T cell repertoires in cytomegalovirus infection. The junction had 5 bases not matched to a gene; V was cut back by 5 bases and J by 3 bases. The CDR3 loop spans 16 amino acids. Germline-derived CDR1 and CDR2 are SGHTA and FQGNSA. TCRdb independently ran MiXCR on the reads; one entry per CDR3 protein. Among about 130,000 distinct CDR3 sequences, 7% to 9.5% were seen once, and the ten largest hold about a tenth. This clonotype appeared many times. The antigen is not known. Study-wide results and limits: There were carriers of CMV plus the relevant HLA, and cumulative public TCR beta family frequency identified them.

Material for sequencing was PBMCs. The source of this sequence is a human donor in good health (CMV status not recorded). Some clones in this sample may be carry-over from other donors' samples. The chain employs TRBV7-2 and TRBJ2-3, with TRBD2 matching 13 bases. CDR3 nucleotide sequence: TGTGCCAGCAGCGACACTAGCGGGGGGGCGACAGATACGCAGTATTTT. Its translation is CASSDTSGGATDTQYF.